This T cell receptor beta chain comes out of a study of long-term antiretroviral therapy in people with HIV. Study observations and caveats: HIV repertoires spanned narrower CDR3 length ranges than controls. Those clones which expanded before ART made up the dominant part of the repertoire at all time points. Viral resistance, ART adherence and therapy changes all lacked available data. Increased diversity was seen after ART, yet it remained lower than in transplant donor controls.

Runs used v3.0 of the immunoSEQ assay and were done at survey level. Sequenced by immunoSEQ multiplex PCR; TCRdb stores in-frame clones only, minus some. The table lists tens of thousands of clones, over 70% of them singletons. The CDR3 contains 15 residues. V lost 5 bases to trimming and J lost 0 bases, with 12 bases between them. Germline V CDR1 and CDR2: MNHEY, SMNVEV (reference sequence). This clone was counted between two and nine times. Its antigen is as yet unknown. The gene calls are TRBV27 and TRBJ2-3, with no clear D. The sequence was obtained from a woman aged 45-60 years with HIV. This specimen consisted of unsorted PBMCs, obtained 3.1 years after starting antiretroviral therapy. DNA of the CDR3: TGTGCCAGCAGTCCCTGGGATTTGAGCACAGATACGCAGTATTTT. The encoded protein is CASSPWDLSTDTQYF.